This TCR beta chain comes out of a study of blood T cell repertoires in COVID-19. The V and J ends lost 6 bases and 3 bases respectively, with 5 bases between them. CDR3 length equals 11 residues. CDR1 is SNHLY and CDR2 is FYNNEI in the germline V gene. Methods used by the authors: Cell counts per sample came from amplifying reference gene primers. Produced via immunoSEQ multiplex PCR; TCRdb's table is partial and in-frame only. The V and J calls and clone size come from that table; D and trimming were worked out from the DNA. This table holds approximately 240,000 clones, 80% to 90% found once. The chain is built from TRBV2 and TRBJ1-2; a possible D gene is TRBD1 (5 bases). Sequenced material: PBMCs or T cells enriched from blood (not recorded which). The sequence came from a woman aged 18-29 years in a cohort exposed to, infected with or recovered from COVID-19 (not recorded which). The DNA of the CDR3 is TGTGCCAGCAGCAGGGACTATGGCTACACCTTC. It yields the protein CASSRDYGYTF.